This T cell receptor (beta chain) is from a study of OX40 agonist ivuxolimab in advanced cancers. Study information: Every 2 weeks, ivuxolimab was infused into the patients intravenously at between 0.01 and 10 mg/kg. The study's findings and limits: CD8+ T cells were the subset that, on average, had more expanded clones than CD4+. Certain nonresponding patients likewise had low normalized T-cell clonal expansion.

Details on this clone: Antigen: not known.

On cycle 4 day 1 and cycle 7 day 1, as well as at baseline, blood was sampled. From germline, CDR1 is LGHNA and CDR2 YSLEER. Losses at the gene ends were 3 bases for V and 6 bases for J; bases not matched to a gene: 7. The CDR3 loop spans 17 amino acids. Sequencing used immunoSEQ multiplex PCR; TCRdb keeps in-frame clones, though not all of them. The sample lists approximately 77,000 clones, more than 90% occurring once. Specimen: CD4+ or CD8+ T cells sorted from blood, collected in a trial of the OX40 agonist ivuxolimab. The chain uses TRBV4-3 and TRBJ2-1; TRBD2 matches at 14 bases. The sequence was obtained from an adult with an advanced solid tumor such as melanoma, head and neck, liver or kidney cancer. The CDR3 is CASSQAPGLAGVNEQFF. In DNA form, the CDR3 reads TGCGCCAGCAGCCAGGCCCCGGGACTAGCGGGAGTCAATGAGCAGTTCTTC.